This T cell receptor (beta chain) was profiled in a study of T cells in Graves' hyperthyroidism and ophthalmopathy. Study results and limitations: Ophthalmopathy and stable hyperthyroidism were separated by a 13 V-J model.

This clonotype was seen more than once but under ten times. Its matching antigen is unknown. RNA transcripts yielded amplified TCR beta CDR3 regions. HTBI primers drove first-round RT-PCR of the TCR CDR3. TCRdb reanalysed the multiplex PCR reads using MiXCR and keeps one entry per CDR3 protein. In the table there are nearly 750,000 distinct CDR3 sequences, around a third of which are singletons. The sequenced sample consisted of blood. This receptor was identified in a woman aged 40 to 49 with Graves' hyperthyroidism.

CDR3 in amino acids: CASSSGTGGFYEQYF. DNA of the CDR3: TGTGCCAGCAGTTCCGGGACAGGGGGTTTCTACGAGCAGTACTTC. The chain couples TRBV5-4 to TRBJ2-7; 11 nucleotides align to TRBD1. Germline trimming cut 5 bases from V and 3 bases from J; bases unmatched to any gene: 7. The CDR3 has 15 residues. Germline assignment: CDR1 SGHNT and CDR2 YYREEE (reference sequence).